The next 30 T cell receptor beta chains were all read from a single sample in a study of T cells in Graves' hyperthyroidism and ophthalmopathy (dated by TCRdb to between 2017 and 2020). Libraries were constructed by multiplex PCR. Data came from an Illumina HiSeq 2000. The TCR beta CDR3 regions were amplified from the RNA transcripts. For the first round of RT-PCR on the TCR CDR3, the HTBI primer set was used together with the Qiagen OneStep RT-PCR kit. The public sequencing data were trimmed at Q25 with fastp and processed into clonotypes with MiXCR by TCRdb, which kept only in-frame beta chains. Duplicate CDR3 protein sequences are folded into a single record with the most common DNA and genes. The sample records around 250,000 distinct CDR3 sequences, more than 20% of which are singletons. Of the sample, around 40% is held by the ten largest clones. Sequenced: blood. The source is a woman aged 40 to 50 with Graves' ophthalmopathy.

In this sample, this clonotype turned up many times. This chain joins TRBV29-1 and TRBJ2-7; D is possibly TRBD2 (5 bases). The CDR3 runs 12 residues. The germline V and J ends were trimmed by 6 bases and 2 bases, with 11 bases remaining between them. In germline, CDR1 is SQVTM, CDR2 ANQGSEA. The CDR3 sequence: CSVEDVTYEQYF. CDR3 sequence (DNA): TGCAGCGTGGAGGACGTAACCTACGAGCAGTACTTC.

The table lists this clonotype with many counts. V usage is TRBV18 and J usage is TRBJ2-7; either TRBD1 or TRBD2 may fit D (5 bases each). The V and J ends lost 6 bases and 4 bases respectively, with 16 bases between them. The CDR3 is 14 amino acids. Germline-derived CDR1 and CDR2 are KGHSH and LQKENI. The CDR3 DNA is TGTGCCAGCTCTCCTCCCCGGGGCATTTACGAGCAGTACTTC. Residues: CASSPPRGIYEQYF.

This clonotype appeared many times. J is TRBJ1-1 and V is TRBV20-1; the match to TRBD1 covers 7 bases. Trimming took 0 bases from V and 0 from J; bases not matched to a gene: 7. This CDR3 region has 16 residues. The germline CDR1 and CDR2 sequences are DFQATT and SNEGSKA (reference sequence). The CDR3: CSARDPAGGMNTEAFF. The CDR3 coding sequence is TGCAGTGCTAGAGATCCGGCAGGGGGGATGAACACTGAAGCTTTCTTT.

This clonotype was counted at least ten times. The V and J genes are TRBV12-3 or TRBV12-4 and TRBJ2-7; TRBD2 is a possible D gene (6 bases). The CDR3 is made up of 16 amino acids. Trimming shortened V by 1 base and J by 2 bases, and 15 bases separated the two germline ends. In DNA form, the CDR3 reads TGTGCCAGCAGTTTAGAAGCGGCGGGCGGGGCCTACGAGCAGTACTTC. This codes for CASSLEAAGGAYEQYF.

There are many counts of this clonotype. The chain combines TRBV28 with TRBJ2-5; perhaps TRBD2 as D (6 bases). This CDR3 comprises 14 residues. Per germline, CDR1 MDHEN and CDR2 SYDVKM. Trimming removed 5 bases from V and 5 bases from J, with 15 bases in between. The CDR3 DNA reads TGTGCCAGCAGTCTGTACGTTCGGGGGGAGACCCAGTACTTC. Amino acids: CASSLYVRGETQYF.

This clonotype showed up many times. This chain joins TRBV6-7 and TRBJ1-5, with D unresolved. TRBV6-7 is filed as an ORF, its function uncertain. The V gene lost 8 bases and the J gene lost 0 bases, with 14 bases spanning the gap. The CDR3 totals 15 residues. The CDR3 loop reads CASPGQPYSNQPQHF. The CDR3 DNA is TGTGCCAGCCCTGGTCAGCCTTATAGCAATCAGCCCCAGCATTTT.

In its sample, this clonotype was seen many times. The chain has TRBV7-3 and TRBJ1-1; D is unresolved. This CDR3 region has 13 residues. Deletions cut 2 bases from V and 7 bases from J, with 11 bases between. Germline CDR1 reads SGHTA; CDR2 reads FQGTGA. The CDR3 region is CASSLFHGSEAFF. DNA of the CDR3: TGTGCCAGCAGCTTATTTCATGGCAGTGAAGCTTTCTTT.

There are many counts of this clonotype. The chain has TRBV11-3 and TRBJ2-7; 7 bases match TRBD1. Per the germline V gene, CDR1 is SGHNT and CDR2 is YENEEA. Trimming at V came to 7 bases and at J to 6 bases, leaving 3 bases not matched to a gene. There are 11 residues in the CDR3. The CDR3 DNA follows: TGTGCCAGCAAAGGGGGCCGCGAGCAGTACTTC. Amino acid sequence: CASKGGREQYF.

This clonotype was seen many times. The chain has TRBV18 and TRBJ2-1, with 8 bases identical to TRBD2. The CDR3 runs to 16 residues. After removal of 0 bases from V and 7 bases from J, the junction contained 8 bases not matched to a gene. Germline V gives CDR1 KGHSH, CDR2 LQKENI. The CDR3 region is CASSPPASGLGNEQFF. For the CDR3, the DNA is TGTGCCAGCTCACCACCGGCTAGCGGGTTGGGTAATGAGCAGTTCTTC.

This clonotype was observed many times. V gene TRBV6-1 combines with J gene TRBJ2-2; possibly TRBD2 for D (5 bases). CDR1 and CDR2 (germline): MNHNS, SASEGT. The CDR3 is 14 residues long. The V gene lost 3 bases and the J gene lost 5 bases, with 10 bases spanning the gap. The CDR3 nucleotides are TGTGCCAGCAGTGAGGGTACGGGGACCGGGGAGCTGTTTTTT. Translated, it gives CASSEGTGTGELFF.

This clonotype was seen many times. V gene TRBV3-1 combines with J gene TRBJ2-2, with 9 positions matching TRBD2. Germline loops: CDR1 LGHDT, CDR2 YNNKEL (reference sequence). V was clipped by 1 base and J by 0 bases; unmatched bases: 6. The CDR3 consists of 18 residues. The CDR3, as DNA: TGTGCCAGCAGCCAAGTTTCGGCTAGCGGGACGAACACCGGGGAGCTGTTTTTT. Amino acid sequence: CASSQVSASGTNTGELFF.

Details on this clonotype: A much larger clone lies one base from this, so it may be a read error. The chain employs TRBV20-1 and TRBJ2-7; tentative D call: TRBD1 (5 bases). The CDR3 extends over 13 amino acids. Trimming shortened V by 5 bases and J by 4 bases, and 15 bases separated the two germline ends. Germline-derived CDR1 and CDR2 are DFQATT and SNEGSKA (reference sequence). The DNA for the CDR3 is TGCAGTGCTGGGCCGCAGGGTGGGTACGAGCAGTACTTC. This codes for CSAGPQGGYEQYF.

The sample holds many counts of this clonotype. The chain couples TRBV19 to TRBJ2-7; no firm D call. Between the trimmed V and J ends, which lost 3 bases and 2 bases, there was a span of 11 bases. Germline V CDR1 and CDR2: LNHDA, SQIVND (reference sequence). This CDR3 has 14 amino acids. CDR3 coding DNA: TGTGCCAGTAGTATCCAGGACGTACCCTACGAGCAGTACTTC. Its protein is CASSIQDVPYEQYF.

This sequence joins TRBV5-1 and TRBJ2-5; TRBD2 matches 14 bases. V was clipped by 0 bases and J by 1 base; unmatched bases: 11. The germline gives CDR1 SGHRS, CDR2 YFSETQ. The CDR3 is 20 residues long. In nucleotides, the CDR3 is TGCGCCAGCAGCTTGGCCGATGACGCCGGACTAGCGGGAGGCCAAGAGACCCAGTACTTC. Protein: CASSLADDAGLAGGQETQYF.

This clonotype has a count of ten or more. The CDR3 DNA sequence: TGTGCCAGCAACGCAGGGAACACCGGGGAGCTGTTTTTT. Translated: CASNAGNTGELFF. The genes are TRBV28 and TRBJ2-2; D not resolved. V lost 7 bases and J lost 1, with 7 bases in between. Per the germline V gene, CDR1 is MDHEN and CDR2 is SYDVKM. The CDR3 is 13 residues long.

This clonotype showed up many times. The gene calls are TRBV5-6 and TRBJ2-5; TRBD1 might be the D (6 bases). Deletions cut 6 bases from V and 9 bases from J, with 15 bases between. The CDR3 length is 12 residues. CDR1 and CDR2 (germline): SGHDT, YYEEEE. The CDR3 DNA follows: TGTGCCAGCACCAGGGGAGAGACGGCCCAGTACTTC. It encodes CASTRGETAQYF.

This clonotype was picked up many times. This rearrangement joins TRBV11-2 to TRBJ1-1; tentative D call: TRBD1 (5 bases). Trimming removed 1 base from V and 2 bases from J, with 8 bases in between. Germline V gene sequence: CDR1 SGHAT, CDR2 FQNNGV. The CDR3 contains 14 residues. The CDR3 DNA sequence: TGTGCCAGCAGCTTAGCCGGGACCAACACTGAAGCTTTCTTT. This sequence encodes CASSLAGTNTEAFF.

V and J are TRBV6-1 and TRBJ2-2; TRBD2 matches at 12 bases. The CDR3 has 16 amino acids. The germline CDR1 and CDR2 sequences are MNHNS and SASEGT. The V and J ends lost 8 bases and 4 bases, in that order; junction bases with no gene match: 8. The CDR3 sequence is CASLRLAGVFTGELFF. The DNA of the CDR3 is TGTGCCAGCCTGAGACTAGCGGGAGTGTTCACCGGGGAGCTGTTTTTT.

Many counts were recorded for this clonotype. The chain combines TRBV25-1 with TRBJ1-2; no clear D. The CDR3 loop spans 14 amino acids. Trimming removed 3 bases at V and 7 bases at J, with 15 bases between. CDR1 is MGHDK, CDR2 SYGVNS, per germline. CDR3 DNA sequence: TGTGCCAGCAGTGATTATTCATCCTCTCGTGGCTACACCTTC. This encodes CASSDYSSSRGYTF.

This sequence joins TRBV2 and TRBJ2-7; maybe TRBD1 (6 bases). Germline-derived CDR1 and CDR2 are SNHLY and FYNNEI. Trimming left V 7 bases short and J 7 bases short, with 20 bases between. The CDR3 contains 14 residues. The DNA for the CDR3 is TGTGCCAGCACCAAGGGGGTAGGGGATATAGAGCAGTACTTC. Translation gives CASTKGVGDIEQYF.

Ten or more counts support this clonotype. This chain uses TRBV6-1 with TRBJ2-3; tentatively, D is TRBD2 (7 bases). Trimming removed 4 bases from V and 4 bases from J, with 9 bases in between. CDR3 length: 13 residues. Germline CDR1 and CDR2: MNHNS and SASEGT. The DNA for the CDR3 is TGTGCCAGCAGTGCGGGGGGCGCAGATACGCAGTATTTT. This gives the protein CASSAGGADTQYF.

At least ten counts were recorded for this clonotype. DNA for the CDR3: TGTGCCTGGAGTGCTACAGGGTTATGGACTAATCAGCCCCAGCATTTT. Protein product: CAWSATGLWTNQPQHF. V usage is TRBV30 and J usage is TRBJ1-5, with TRBD1 as a possible D gene (6 bases). The CDR3 covers 16 residues. The ends were cut back, 1 base at V and 4 bases at J, with 17 bases in the middle. Germline V lookup: CDR1 GTSNPN, CDR2 SVGIG (reference sequence). Full variable domain (rest looked up from reference TRBV30 and TRBJ1-5): SQTIHQWPATLVQPVGSPLSLECTVEGTSNPNLYWYRQAAGRGLQLLFYSVGIGQISSEVPQNLSASRPQDRQFILSSKKLLLSDSGFYLCAWSATGLWTNQPQHFGDGTRLSIL.

At least ten counts were recorded for this clonotype. This rearrangement joins TRBV13 to TRBJ1-1; 10 nucleotides line up with TRBD1. This CDR3 spans 14 amino acids. The junction had 4 bases not matched to a gene; V was cut back by 5 bases and J by 4 bases. Germline-derived CDR1 and CDR2 are PRHDT and FYEKMQ (reference sequence). The CDR3 nucleotides read TGTGCCAGCAGCGTCGGGACAGGGGCCACTGAAGCTTTCTTT. It encodes CASSVGTGATEAFF.

This chain joins TRBV6-1 and TRBJ2-7, with 7 bases fitting TRBD1. CDR1 is MNHNS, CDR2 SASEGT, per germline. The CDR3 runs 15 residues. The junction had 5 bases not matched to a gene; V was cut back by 3 bases and J by 0 bases. The chain's CDR3 is CASSDRDSNSYEQYF. The CDR3, as DNA: TGTGCCAGCAGTGATCGGGACAGCAACTCCTACGAGCAGTACTTC.

The V gene is TRBV6-1, the J gene TRBJ1-1; D is ambiguous. Germline CDR1 and CDR2: MNHNS and SASEGT. The V end lost 3 bases, the J end lost 4 bases, and 9 bases lay between the germline ends. The CDR3 is 13 amino acids. The CDR3 loop reads CASSDGQTTEAFF. For the CDR3, the DNA is TGTGCCAGCAGTGATGGGCAGACCACTGAAGCTTTCTTT.

The rearrangement links TRBV18 to TRBJ2-4; no clear D. This CDR3 region has 14 residues. Germline lookup yields CDR1 KGHSH and CDR2 LQKENI. V shed 2 bases and J shed 6 bases, with 11 bases lying between them. The CDR3 DNA reads TGTGCCAGCTCACCAACAAGGGTGGGAAACATTCAGTACTTC. It yields the protein CASSPTRVGNIQYF. Full variable domain (outside the CDR3, taken from reference TRBV18 and TRBJ2-4): NAGVMQNPRHLVRRRGQEARLRCSPMKGHSHVYWYRQLPEEGLKFMVYLQKENIIDESGMPKERFSAEFPKEGPSILRIQQVVRGDSAAYFCASSPTRVGNIQYFGAGTRLSVL.

The V gene is TRBV2, the J gene TRBJ2-7; D unclear. The V and J ends lost 4 bases and 5 bases respectively, with 12 bases between them. Germline V lookup: CDR1 SNHLY, CDR2 FYNNEI. This CDR3 has 13 residues. As DNA, the CDR3 is TGTGCCAGCAGTGGGACCCTTTGGAACGAGCAGTACTTC. Translating it yields CASSGTLWNEQYF. The full variable domain, rest sourced from reference TRBV2 and TRBJ2-7, is EPEVTQTPSHQVTQMGQEVILRCVPISNHLYFYWYRQILGQKVEFLVSFYNNEISEKSEIFDDQFSVERPDGSNFTLKIRSTKLEDSAMYFCASSGTLWNEQYFGPGTRLTVT.

The V and J genes are TRBV27 and TRBJ2-2; 12 bases match TRBD1. CDR1 MNHEY and CDR2 SMNVEV come from the germline V gene (reference sequence). The length of the CDR3 is 15 residues. J was trimmed by 6 bases and V by 5 bases; bases with no gene match: 4. The CDR3 DNA sequence: TGTGCCAGCAGTACGGGACAGGGGGCATCCGGGGAGCTGTTTTTT. Its translation: CASSTGQGASGELFF.

There are many counts of this clonotype. The chain is built from TRBV12-3 or TRBV12-4 and TRBJ2-5; 13 positions match TRBD2. The CDR3 covers 17 residues. With 5 bases clipped from V and 5 bases from J, the junction kept 11 bases outside the gene matches. The CDR3 region is CASSPPGLAGVEETQYF. CDR3 DNA sequence: TGTGCCAGCAGTCCCCCAGGACTAGCGGGAGTGGAGGAGACCCAGTACTTC.

This clonotype was detected many times. V and J are TRBV6-1 and TRBJ2-7; D is ambiguous. V lost 3 bases to trimming and J lost 9 bases, with 9 bases between them. This CDR3 comprises 11 residues. The germline gives CDR1 MNHNS, CDR2 SASEGT. CDR3 in DNA: TGTGCCAGCAGTGACGACGCGCGGCAGTACTTC. This translates into CASSDDARQYF.